Listed below are T cell receptor beta chains from one sample, sequenced in a study of cytomegalovirus exposure and HLA in healthy donors. Only in-frame clones appear in the TCRdb table, and some are missing; sequencing was by immunoSEQ multiplex PCR. The sample contains fewer than 250,000 clones, roughly three quarters of which appear only once. Sample: PBMCs. These receptor sequences come from a male donor in good health and CMV-seropositive. The CDR3 runs from the conserved cysteine through the conserved F or W. The D gene is left open where the match is weak. Only part of the rows carry a size: once, few, many, or a class if the clone is expanded.

D	V	size	length	J	CDR3	DNA
NA	TRBV28	few	14	TRBJ1-1	CASSPPGVNTEAFF	TGTGCCAGCAGTCCTCCGGGAGTGAACACTGAAGCTTTCTTT
TRBD2	TRBV5-4	NA	14	TRBJ2-7	CASSFGTSDYEQYF	TGTGCCAGCAGCTTCGGGACTAGCGACTACGAGCAGTACTTC
NA	TRBV7-9	NA	13	TRBJ1-1	CASSGQLNTEAFF	TGTGCCAGCAGCGGACAGTTGAACACTGAAGCTTTCTTT
TRBD1	TRBV7-2	NA	13	TRBJ2-7	CASSLSLDGQGCF	TGTGCCAGCAGCTTATCTTTGGACGGACAGGGCTGCTTC
TRBD1	TRBV18	NA	16	TRBJ2-1	CASSPGTGSYHNEQFF	TGTGCCAGCTCACCCGGGACAGGGAGTTATCACAATGAGCAGTTCTTC
NA	TRBV9	NA	16	TRBJ2-2	CASSVGSRTNTGELFF	TGTGCCAGCAGCGTAGGGTCCAGAACGAACACCGGGGAGCTGTTTTTT
NA	TRBV4-3	few	17	TRBJ2-1	CASSRSVSLGPVGEQFF	TGCGCCAGCAGCCGTTCCGTCTCCTTGGGGCCTGTCGGTGAGCAGTTCTTC
NA	TRBV7-9	NA	13	TRBJ1-4	CASSLDEVGKLFF	TGTGCCAGCAGCTTAGACGAGGTGGGAAAACTGTTTTTT
NA	TRBV7-9	NA	14	TRBJ1-4	CASSSLRGNEKLFF	TGTGCCAGCAGCTCCCTCCGAGGGAATGAAAAACTGTTTTTT
NA	TRBV27	NA	13	TRBJ2-5	CASSLQGRETQYF	TGTGCCAGCAGTCTTCAGGGTCGGGAGACCCAGTACTTC
NA	TRBV27	NA	13	TRBJ2-7	CASSLVGAYEQYF	TGTGCCAGCAGTTTAGTGGGGGCTTACGAGCAGTACTTC
TRBD1	TRBV7-2	few	15	TRBJ2-1	CASSSDRGLYNEQFF	TGTGCCAGCAGCTCAGACAGGGGGCTATACAATGAGCAGTTCTTC
NA	TRBV27	NA	17	TRBJ2-1	CASSLSYGEPSYNEQFF	TGTGCCAGCAGTTTATCGTACGGGGAACCATCCTACAATGAGCAGTTCTTC